One and the same sample provided the 25 T cell receptor beta chains below, sequenced in a study of molecular identifiers for immune sequencing clone quantification. Each CDR3 protein is one row after TCRdb ran MiXCR on the PCR reads. The repertoire includes 460,000 or so distinct CDR3 sequences, 25% of them detected once, and under 0.85% sits in the top ten. The sequencing input was naive CD8+ T cells from blood, with Jurkat cell RNA spiked in. Subset described: FACS-sorted CD8+CD4-CCR7+CD45RA+ naive T cells. These TCRs come from a human donor in good health. Some libraries in this study had Jurkat cell RNA spiked in.

This clonotype showed up many times. The genes are TRBV20-1 and TRBJ2-7, with a possible D match to TRBD1 (5 bases). V was shortened by 1 base and J by 0 bases, with 10 bases between the two germline ends. The CDR3 spans 14 residues. Germline assignment: CDR1 DFQATT and CDR2 SNEGSKA (reference sequence). CDR3 region: CSARAEDSSYEQYF. DNA of the CDR3: TGCAGTGCTAGAGCTGAAGACAGCTCCTACGAGCAGTACTTC.

This clonotype appeared a few times. V and J are TRBV12-3 or TRBV12-4 and TRBJ2-3; D may match TRBD1 or TRBD2 (5 bases each). The V and J ends lost 5 bases and 4 bases respectively, with 16 bases between them. The CDR3 loop spans 15 amino acids. CDR3 sequence: CASSKLGAFSDTQYF. CDR3 bases: TGTGCCAGCAGTAAACTAGGGGCCTTCTCAGATACGCAGTATTTT.

There are a few counts of this clonotype. The chain carries TRBV6-5 and TRBJ2-7; a possible D gene is TRBD2 (6 bases). The CDR3 runs to 15 residues. From germline, CDR1 is MNHEY and CDR2 SVGAGI. The ends were cut back, 7 bases at V and 2 bases at J, with 18 bases in the middle. The CDR3 is CASTPDQGLTYEQYF. The CDR3 DNA follows: TGTGCCAGCACCCCCGACCAGGGACTTACCTACGAGCAGTACTTC.

The table lists this clonotype with many counts. This rearrangement joins TRBV14 to TRBJ1-2; perhaps TRBD1 as D (6 bases). V was shortened by 4 bases and J by 0 bases, with 9 bases between the two germline ends. The CDR3 extends over 14 amino acids. Per the germline V gene, CDR1 is SGHDN and CDR2 is FVKESK. CDR3 sequence: CASSPGQTNYGYTF. In DNA, the CDR3 is TGTGCCAGCAGCCCCGGACAGACTAACTATGGCTACACCTTC.

Many counts were recorded for this clonotype. The V gene is TRBV7-9, the J gene TRBJ1-1; 8 bases line up with TRBD1. Germline trimming cut 5 bases from V and 7 bases from J; bases unmatched to any gene: 12. In germline, CDR1 is SEHNR, CDR2 FQNEAQ (reference sequence). The CDR3 covers 15 residues. The CDR3 DNA follows: TGTGCCAGCAGCCAAGTGACAGGGGTTGGAGGTGAAGCTTTCTTT. Translated: CASSQVTGVGGEAFF.

This clonotype was counted at least ten times. The rearrangement joins TRBV7-9 to TRBJ1-1; D ambiguous. The germline gives CDR1 SEHNR, CDR2 FQNEAQ (reference sequence). The V end lost 1 base, the J end lost 4 bases, and 13 bases lay between the germline ends. The CDR3 runs 15 residues. The CDR3 loop is CASSLGPGEGTEAFF. CDR3 sequence (DNA): TGTGCCAGCAGCTTAGGGCCTGGGGAAGGCACTGAAGCTTTCTTT.

As to this clonotype: Compared with germline, one end of the junction differs, possibly owing to a read error. The J gene is TRBJ1-4, the V gene TRBV6-5, with no clear D. CDR1 MNHEY and CDR2 SVGAGI come from the germline V gene. This CDR3 spans 14 amino acids. The CDR3 DNA sequence: TGTGCCAGCAGCCAGACCCCAACTAATGGAAAACTGTTTTTT. Its translation is CASSQTPTNGKLFF.

The chain employs TRBV7-2 and TRBJ2-1, with 8 bases lining up with TRBD2. Trimming took 1 base from V and 3 from J; bases not matched to a gene: 5. CDR1 SGHTA and CDR2 FQGNSA come from the germline V gene. This CDR3 contains 16 residues. The CDR3 reads CASSLDGRAGYNEQFF. DNA of the CDR3: TGTGCCAGCAGCTTAGACGGGAGGGCCGGCTACAATGAGCAGTTCTTC.

The chain carries TRBV19 and TRBJ2-7; D possibly uses TRBD1 or TRBD2 (5 bases each). The CDR3 loop spans 14 amino acids. The germline V and J ends were trimmed by 5 bases and 3 bases, with 14 bases remaining between them. CDR1 LNHDA and CDR2 SQIVND come from the germline V gene (reference sequence). CDR3 amino acids: CASSAGAGGYEQYF. The CDR3 DNA reads as TGTGCCAGTAGTGCCGGGGCAGGTGGCTACGAGCAGTACTTC.

Points on this clonotype: A much larger clone is a single base away; this may be a read error. This chain uses TRBV2 with TRBJ2-3; 7 bases map to TRBD2. Germline V lookup: CDR1 SNHLY, CDR2 FYNNEI. Trimming took 7 bases from V and 0 from J; bases not matched to a gene: 1. The CDR3 runs to 13 residues. The CDR3 spells CASMTSSTDTQYF. CDR3 sequence (DNA): TGTGCCAGCATGACTAGCAGCACAGATACGCAGTATTTT.

A word on this clonotype: A read error may be the cause here, since a much bigger clone is one base away. The chain recombines TRBV6-2 or TRBV6-3 with TRBJ2-3, with TRBD2 identical over 10 bases. With V trimmed by 2 bases and J by 4 bases, 6 bases remained unmatched. This CDR3 has 16 amino acids. Germline CDR1 MNHEY, CDR2 SVGEGT. The CDR3: CASSYGLAVGADTQYF. CDR3 nucleotides: TGTGCCAGCAGTTACGGACTAGCGGTGGGCGCAGATACGCAGTATTTT.

In its sample, this clonotype was seen a few times. The DNA of the CDR3 is TGTGCCAGCAGTTCTAGGGCTAGCGGTGCCTACGAGCAGTACTTC. Translation: CASSSRASGAYEQYF. The J gene is TRBJ2-7, the V gene TRBV27; 7 bases fit TRBD2. The germline gives CDR1 MNHEY, CDR2 SMNVEV (reference sequence). The V segment lost 4 bases and the J segment 2 bases; nucleotides outside the gene matches: 8. The CDR3 sequence is 15 residues long.

This rearrangement joins TRBV5-6 to TRBJ2-3; D not resolved. The CDR3 has 13 amino acids. Germline CDR1 is SGHDT and CDR2 is YYEEEE. V dropped 1 base and J dropped 10 bases, with 13 bases sitting between them. CDR3: CASSLFQTLPQYF. DNA for the CDR3: TGTGCCAGCAGCTTGTTTCAAACCCTCCCGCAGTATTTT.

This clonotype occurred a few times. V is TRBV6-2 or TRBV6-3 and J is TRBJ2-7; TRBD2 might be the D (6 bases). With 6 bases removed from V and 2 bases from J, the gap between germline ends came to 23 bases. Germline-derived CDR1 and CDR2 are MNHEY and SVGEGT. The CDR3 has 17 amino acids. The CDR3 loop reads CASRQSQQEWEAYEQYF. The DNA of the CDR3 is TGTGCCAGCAGGCAATCCCAACAGGAATGGGAGGCCTACGAGCAGTACTTC.

This clonotype appeared many times. The chain links TRBV28 to TRBJ1-5; 8 bases line up with TRBD1. The CDR3 extends over 15 amino acids. Losses at the gene ends were 7 bases for V and 6 bases for J; bases not matched to a gene: 11. From germline, CDR1 is MDHEN and CDR2 SYDVKM. CDR3 nucleotide sequence: TGTGCCAGCACTGCCAGCCAGGGGGCGGTTCAGCCCCAGCATTTT. Its translation: CASTASQGAVQPQHF.

In its sample, this clonotype was seen many times. This rearrangement joins TRBV5-4 to TRBJ1-1; TRBD1 matches 8 bases. The CDR3 runs to 14 residues. The V gene end was trimmed by 4 bases and the J gene end by 4 bases; junction bases not matched to a gene: 6. Germline CDR1 SGHNT, CDR2 YYREEE (reference sequence). The CDR3 sequence is CASSAQGESTEAFF. CDR3 DNA: TGTGCCAGCAGCGCACAGGGGGAGAGCACTGAAGCTTTCTTT.

This CDR3 reads CASYVGTSVQNEQFF. The DNA for the CDR3 is TGTGCCAGCTACGTCGGGACTAGCGTCCAGAATGAGCAGTTCTTC. The chain joins TRBV2 to TRBJ2-1; 10 positions agree with TRBD2. With V trimmed by 8 bases and J by 7 bases, 11 bases remained unmatched. The CDR3 is 15 residues long. The germline V gene encodes CDR1 SNHLY and CDR2 FYNNEI.

This clonotype occurred a few times. This may stem from a read error, because a much larger clone lies one nucleotide away. The V and J genes are TRBV7-6 and TRBJ1-1; the D gene is possibly TRBD1 (6 bases). CDR1 is SGHVS, CDR2 FNYEAQ, per germline. The CDR3 runs 13 residues. V shed 6 bases and J shed 6 bases, with 14 bases lying between them. This chain's CDR3 is CASSMTGNAEAFF. CDR3 bases: TGTGCCAGCAGTATGACAGGAAACGCTGAAGCTTTCTTT.

This clonotype was seen more than once but under ten times. The rearrangement joins TRBV6-2 or TRBV6-3 to TRBJ2-3; D not resolved. The V end was cut by 4 bases, the J end by 3 bases, with 20 bases between. Germline CDR1 MNHEY, CDR2 SVGEGT. The CDR3 totals 17 residues. CDR3 DNA: TGTGCCAGCAGTTTCCCCTACTATGGCCTGTCGACAGATACGCAGTATTTT. Translated, it gives CASSFPYYGLSTDTQYF.

This clonotype was observed at least ten times. This chain joins TRBV9 and TRBJ2-3, with 9 nucleotides matching TRBD2. CDR1 and CDR2 (germline): SGDLS, YYNGEE. Trimming at V came to 3 bases and at J to 4 bases, leaving 9 bases not matched to a gene. CDR3 length: 16 amino acids. The CDR3 DNA follows: TGTGCCAGCAGCGCCGGAGGGACTAGCATCCCAGATACGCAGTATTTT. Its protein product is CASSAGGTSIPDTQYF.

This clonotype was detected only once. The chain joins TRBV12-3 or TRBV12-4 to TRBJ1-6; weak D call: TRBD1 (5 bases). Trimming pared 5 bases from V and 7 bases from J, leaving 15 bases between. This CDR3 spans 15 amino acids. The CDR3 bases are TGTGCCAGCAGTACACCGGGACGGCGCAATTCACCCCTCCACTTT. This gives the protein CASSTPGRRNSPLHF.

This clonotype was recorded a few times. The genes are TRBV7-9 and TRBJ2-1; D gene ambiguous. With 2 bases removed from V and 9 bases from J, the gap between germline ends came to 11 bases. The CDR3 runs 13 residues. Germline V gene lookup returns CDR1 SEHNR and CDR2 FQNEAQ (reference sequence). CDR3 in amino acids: CASSLSEEVEQFF. The CDR3 bases are TGTGCCAGCAGCTTATCAGAAGAGGTTGAGCAGTTCTTC.

This clonotype was detected many times. The chain joins TRBV7-9 to TRBJ1-4, with D uncertain. The CDR3 consists of 17 residues. V shed 4 bases and J shed 8 bases, with 23 bases lying between them. CDR1 SEHNR and CDR2 FQNEAQ come from the germline V gene (reference sequence). CDR3: CASSSPLPTKSPEKLFF. As DNA, the CDR3 is TGTGCCAGCAGCTCGCCCCTTCCGACAAAAAGTCCGGAAAAACTGTTTTTT.

This clonotype was observed at least ten times. V and J are TRBV20-1 and TRBJ2-7; 11 bases are a match to TRBD1. The ends lost 4 bases at V and 4 bases at J; junction bases unmatched: 6. The CDR3 extends over 14 amino acids. The germline V gene has CDR1 DFQATT and CDR2 SNEGSKA (reference sequence). CDR3 in DNA: TGCAGTGCTAACCGGGACAGGGGGTTTTACGAGCAGTACTTC. Translating it yields CSANRDRGFYEQYF.

V usage is TRBV6-2 or TRBV6-3 and J usage is TRBJ2-1; TRBD2 matches at 7 bases. The ends lost 6 bases at V and 10 bases at J; junction bases unmatched: 9. This CDR3 region has 13 residues. From germline, CDR1 is MNHEY and CDR2 SVGEGT. In DNA, the CDR3 is TGTGCCAGCAGAGCAGCGGGACCGAACGAGCAGTTCTTC. Its translation: CASRAAGPNEQFF.